Given below is one TCR beta chain in context. Its binding antigen is unknown. Per-base quality was not reported, and no clone a single base away is much larger than it. These data originate in a study of blood T cells in healthy people across ages (dated by TCRdb to between 2015 and 2016). A note on the overall study: In model experiments, roughly one uniquely barcoded TCR beta cDNA molecule per two T cells was captured by template switching. To track age-related changes in TCR beta repertoire diversity, the study relied on deep sequencing normalized with unique cDNA molecular identifiers. The donors were split into four age groups: young (average about 15 years), middle-aged (about 40), aged (62) and long-lived (approximately 80). To avoid experimental bias, donors of different ages were spread randomly across the sequencing lanes. The study analyzed two additional independent replicas of 1 million unique cDNA reads from the same blood draw for two donors, one aged 18 to 30 and one aged 80 or older.

To prepare the library, 5' RACE was applied. The run used an Illumina HiSeq 2500. A second PCR of roughly 7 to 12 cycles was run with a J-beta primer mix and a sample-barcoded 5' primer. A unique molecular identifier was introduced onto each TCR beta cDNA molecule by a template-switch 5' adaptor carrying 12 random nucleotides. Each sample yielded at least 3 million CDR3-containing paired-end reads. First-strand cDNA synthesis was performed from all RNA using the Mint cDNA synthesis kit, with priming by a TRBC-specific oligonucleotide. After uracil-DNA glycosylase treatment, a first 18-cycle PCR used universal primers M1SS and BC2_uni_R on all cDNA. Per the original workflow: Normalization of each sample was performed by random selection of 1 million high-quality reads, each carrying a distinct molecular identifier. Instead of being binned into consensus sequences, reads with shared molecular identifiers were discarded. MiTCR, with a Q25 quality threshold and the strictest error-elimination algorithm, was used for CDR3 identification, clonotype clustering and error correction. A nonparametric unseen species model with Euler transformation was used to estimate a lower bound on total TCR beta diversity. Using fastp at Q25 and MiXCR, TCRdb reprocessed the public reads and kept productive beta chains. Under each unique CDR3 protein, matching rows form one entry showing the most common genes and DNA. TCRdb, not the original authors, processed these V and J calls. Across this sample there are about 1.5 million distinct CDR3 sequences, with around 40% seen only once. Of the sample, about 4% is held by the ten largest clones.

What the study reported, not specific to this receptor: There was a strong correlation between observed TCR beta diversity and the percentage of naive T cells measured by flow cytometry. Conclusive comparison of naive and antigen-experienced compartments was prevented by the profiling of bulk unsorted PBMCs. As age increased, observed TCR beta diversity per million T cells dropped in a roughly linear way, and a significant reduction was already evident by age 40. Estimates of total diversity based on one million sequenced T cells were regarded as lower bounds and as underestimates. The CMV infection status of donors was not known, potentially confounding age-related changes in expanded clonotypes. Compared with the aged group, the long-lived group had more naive CD4+ T cells, fewer expanded clones and increased TCR diversity, suggesting age selection.

The CDR1 and CDR2 encoded by the germline V gene (reference sequence) are SGHAT and FQDESV. V and J are trimmed by 5 bases and 4 bases, and the gene matches miss 4 bases of the junction. The CDR3 runs 13 amino acids, cysteine and phenylalanine included. Of the read, only the CDR3 DNA is kept; its 39 bases are in frame from base 1. The donors were roughly 38 Caucasian individuals from Russia, aged about 6 to 95 years, who were systemically healthy. About 10 milliliters of peripheral blood were collected from each donor into EDTA-treated Vacutainer tubes. Ficoll-Paque density-gradient centrifugation was used to isolate PBMCs, with at least 6.5 million per sample. Trizol reagent was used to extract total RNA from PBMCs, with at least 5.5 micrograms per sample. Naive CD45RAhigh/CD27high T cell percentages were measured by flow cytometry on a PBMC aliquot from every donor.

The rearranged chain carries TRBV11-1 and TRBJ1-1, and TRBD1 matches 7 of the central bases. Sequencing was carried out using blood. This clonotype originated in a woman aged 18 to 35 in good health. The nucleotide sequence is TGTGCCAGCAGCCCCGGGACAGCCACTGAAGCTTTCTTT. The encoded protein is CASSPGTATEAFF. Beyond the CDR3, the reference TRBV11-1 and TRBJ1-1 genes provide the residues; the full variable domain reads: EAEVAQSPRYKITEKSQAVAFWCDPISGHATLYWYRQILGQGPELLVQFQDESVVDDSQLPKDRFSAERLKGVDSTLKIQPAELGDSAMYLCASSPGTATEAFFGQGTRLTVV.